The 14 T cell receptor beta chains below all came from one sample that was sequenced in a study of CXCR3-negative and CXCR3-positive naive CD8 T cells. Study-level findings and limits: Naive cells that were CXCR3-positive had more hydrophobic TRB CDR3s (compared with CXCR3-negative naive cells).

Which antigens these TCRs recognize remains unknown. All TRB cDNA libraries came from 5' RACE performed with UMI labels. No DNA is given; TCRdb re-called the 5' RACE reads and lists each CDR3 protein once. The data show roughly 93,000 distinct CDR3 sequences, and the top ten clones hold 0.85% to 1.4%. The sequencing input was naive CXCR3+ CD8+ T cells from blood. The subset here: CD45RO-CCR7+CD27+CD95- naive CD8+ T cells expressing CXCR3 (TNR3+). These receptors originate from a human donor in good health. Some clones in this sample may be carry-over from other donors' samples.

This chain uses TRBV5-4 with TRBJ2-5; checking the TCRdb D call of TRBD1 is not possible without DNA. CDR3 length: 13 amino acids. CDR1 and CDR2 (germline): SGHNT, YYREEE (reference sequence). The CDR3 loop is CALWDRYQETQYF.

This sequence joins TRBV14 and TRBJ2-7. CDR1 is SGHDN and CDR2 is FVKESK in the germline V gene. The CDR3 totals 15 residues. CDR3 loop: CASSQKFGSSYEQYF.

V gene TRBV9 combines with J gene TRBJ1-1; TCRdb lists TRBD1, though no DNA is available to test this call. Germline CDR1 and CDR2: SGDLS and YYNGEE. The CDR3 has 16 amino acids. The CDR3 spells CASSGPGAFPNTEAFF. Filled out from reference TRBV9 and TRBJ1-1, the complete variable domain reads DSGVTQTPKHLITATGQRVTLRCSPRSGDLSVYWYQQSLDQGLQFLIQYYNGEERAKGNILERFSAQQFPDLHSELNLSSLELGDSALYFCASSGPGAFPNTEAFFGQGTRLTVV.

The chain links TRBV28 to TRBJ2-1; TCRdb indicates TRBD2, and absent DNA this call remains unverified. Germline CDR1 is MDHEN and CDR2 is SYDVKM. The CDR3 is 11 residues long. The CDR3 spells CASSPLGEQFF.

The V gene is TRBV27, the J gene TRBJ2-1; there is no DNA to check the TCRdb D call of TRBD2. This CDR3 is built from 14 residues. Germline V CDR1 and CDR2: MNHEY, SMNVEV (reference sequence). CDR3 loop: CASSLSPSIHEQFF.

V gene TRBV7-9 combines with J gene TRBJ2-5; TCRdb's assignment of TRBD1 cannot be checked, as there is no DNA. This CDR3 region has 14 residues. CDR1 is SEHNR and CDR2 is FQNEAQ in the germline V gene (reference sequence). This CDR3 reads CASSSGTAKETQYF.

The J gene is TRBJ1-5, the V gene TRBV10-3; the TCRdb call, TRBD1, lacks DNA for checking. This CDR3 comprises 12 residues. Germline V gene sequence: CDR1 ENHRY, CDR2 SYGVKD. The CDR3: CAIGQGDQPQHF.

This chain connects TRBV7-9 to TRBJ2-7; lacking DNA, the TRBD2 call made by TCRdb goes unchecked. Germline assignment: CDR1 SEHNR and CDR2 FQNEAQ (reference sequence). The CDR3 is 17 amino acids. The CDR3 sequence is CASSSPVKGPNSYEQYF. Full variable domain (rest looked up from reference TRBV7-9 and TRBJ2-7): DTGVSQNPRHKITKRGQNVTFRCDPISEHNRLYWYRQTLGQGPEFLTYFQNEAQLEKSRLLSDRFSAERPKGSFSTLEIQRTEQGDSAMYLCASSSPVKGPNSYEQYFGPGTRLTVT.

J is TRBJ2-7 and V is TRBV15; TCRdb designates TRBD1, a call that cannot be tested without DNA. The germline V gene encodes CDR1 LNHNV and CDR2 YYDKDF (reference sequence). The CDR3 runs to 13 residues. Here the CDR3 reads CATKQGAGYEQYF. The whole variable domain, remainder taken from reference TRBV15 and TRBJ2-7, is DAMVIQNPRYQVTQFGKPVTLSCSQTLNHNVMYWYQQKSSQAPKLLFHYYDKDFNNEADTPDNFQSRRPNTSFCFLDIRSPGLGDTAMYLCATKQGAGYEQYFGPGTRLTVT.

The rearrangement joins TRBV27 to TRBJ2-1; there is no DNA to check the TCRdb D call of TRBD2. The germline gives CDR1 MNHEY, CDR2 SMNVEV (reference sequence). CDR3 length: 13 amino acids. The CDR3 loop reads CASSEGSRNEQFF.

The chain couples TRBV28 to TRBJ2-1; absent DNA, TCRdb's TRBD1 call cannot be checked. The CDR3 totals 16 residues. CDR1 is MDHEN and CDR2 is SYDVKM in the germline V gene. The CDR3: CASSQSPGQGTNEQFF.

The gene calls are TRBV12-3 or TRBV12-4 and TRBJ1-2; checking the TCRdb D call of TRBD1 is not possible without DNA. This CDR3 region has 13 residues. The CDR3 sequence is CASSGTGGYGYTF.

The chain links TRBV5-1 to TRBJ1-2; no DNA is available, so the TRBD1 call from TCRdb remains unchecked. Germline V gene data show CDR1 as SGHRS and CDR2 as YFSETQ. The CDR3 totals 15 residues. CDR3 sequence reads: CASSLGQGGGEGYTF.

The chain couples TRBV12-3 or TRBV12-4 to TRBJ2-1; TCRdb selects TRBD1, and the lack of DNA leaves this call unchecked. This CDR3 spans 15 amino acids. The CDR3 sequence is CASDPGTRKNNEQFF.